The 14 T cell receptor beta chains listed next were all sequenced from one sample in a study of T cell responses to AZD1222 COVID-19 vaccine. The table came from immunoSEQ multiplex PCR; TCRdb's copy has only in-frame clones and leaves some out. The sample has 130,000 to 150,000 clones, about 92% seen once. This specimen was peripheral blood, taken on day 0 of AZD1222 vaccination. These receptor sequences come from an adult in good health.

The chain carries TRBV6-5 and TRBJ2-7, with 12 bases aligning to TRBD2. CDR1 and CDR2 from the germline V gene are MNHEY and SVGAGI. This CDR3 is built from 15 residues. Trimming took 7 bases from V and 2 from J; bases not matched to a gene: 6. The CDR3 DNA reads TGTGCCAGCAACCCCGGGACTAGCGGGCCCTACGAGCAGTACTTC. This codes for CASNPGTSGPYEQYF.

V and J are TRBV6-6 and TRBJ1-1; no definite D call. The V gene lost 4 bases and the J gene lost 7 bases, with 10 bases spanning the gap. Germline CDR1 is MNHNY and CDR2 is SVGAGI (reference sequence). This CDR3 is built from 12 residues. DNA of the CDR3: TGTGCCAGCAGTTTCGGGGAGAATGAAGCTTTCTTT. It encodes CASSFGENEAFF.

The chain recombines TRBV3-1 (or the pseudogene TRBV3-2) with TRBJ1-2, with 8 bases that match TRBD1. The CDR3 is 15 residues long. Unmatched junction bases numbered 9, after V lost 5 bases and J lost 4 bases. The germline V gene encodes CDR1 LGHDT and CDR2 YNNKEL (reference sequence). CDR3 in amino acids: CASSNRQGSGYGYTF. The CDR3 DNA sequence: TGTGCCAGCAGCAACCGACAGGGGTCAGGCTATGGCTACACCTTC.

V is TRBV5-8 and J is TRBJ1-2, with D uncertain. Trimming removed 1 base at V and 8 bases at J, with 12 bases between. The V gene's germline CDR1 is SGHTS and CDR2 YDEGEE. The CDR3 spans 13 residues. CDR3: CASSLRLQWGYTF. The CDR3 nucleotides read TGTGCCAGCAGCTTGCGTCTGCAGTGGGGCTACACCTTC.

This chain connects TRBV11-3 to TRBJ2-5; TRBD2 is a possible D gene (7 bases). The germline V gene encodes CDR1 SGHNT and CDR2 YENEEA. Deletions cut 2 bases from V and 5 bases from J, with 18 bases between. This CDR3 contains 16 residues. The DNA for the CDR3 is TGTGCCAGCAGCTTAAAGTCGGCAGGGAGGGGGGAGACCCAGTACTTC. Translation gives CASSLKSAGRGETQYF. The variable domain in full, with the rest retrieved from reference TRBV11-3 and TRBJ2-5, is EAGVVQSPRYKIIEKKQPVAFWCNPISGHNTLYWYLQNLGQGPELLIRYENEEAVDDSQLPKDRFSAERLKGVDSTLKIQPAELGDSAVYLCASSLKSAGRGETQYFGPGTRLLVL.

This clone has only one observation. The CDR3 spells CASSWIPKLNTEAFF. The CDR3 region has the DNA TGCGCCAGCAGCTGGATTCCAAAGCTGAACACTGAAGCTTTCTTT. J is TRBJ1-1 and V is TRBV5-1; no clear D. Deletions cut 3 bases from V and 0 bases from J, with 12 bases between. Germline CDR1 is SGHRS and CDR2 is YFSETQ. The CDR3 has 15 residues.

The chain couples TRBV24-1 to TRBJ2-1; TRBD2 aligns across 11 bases. Germline V gives CDR1 KGHDR, CDR2 SFDVKD. This CDR3 is built from 15 residues. V was pared by 3 bases and J by 5 bases, with 2 bases of the junction left unmatched. CDR3 in amino acids: CATSDRTSGHNEQFF. CDR3 DNA sequence: TGTGCCACCAGTGATCGGACTAGCGGGCACAATGAGCAGTTCTTC.

This clone is a singleton in its sample. CDR3 sequence reads: CASSVVTSGTTGELFF. The CDR3, as DNA: TGTGCCAGCAGCGTAGTAACTAGCGGGACCACCGGGGAGCTGTTTTTT. The genes are TRBV9 and TRBJ2-2; the match to TRBD2 covers 10 bases. Germline CDR1 SGDLS, CDR2 YYNGEE. V lost 0 bases to trimming and J lost 4 bases; unmatched junction nucleotides: 3. This CDR3 contains 16 residues.

The chain combines TRBV19 with TRBJ1-5, with unresolved D. V was clipped by 3 bases and J by 0 bases, with 12 bases between them. This CDR3 contains 16 residues. The germline V gene has CDR1 LNHDA and CDR2 SQIVND (reference sequence). CDR3 residues: CASSILDINSNQPQHF. DNA of the CDR3: TGTGCCAGTAGTATTCTTGACATAAATAGCAATCAGCCCCAGCATTTT. Full variable domain (remainder filled in from reference TRBV19 and TRBJ1-5): DGGITQSPKYLFRKEGQNVTLSCEQNLNHDAMYWYRQDPGQGLRLIYYSQIVNDFQKGDIAEGYSVSREKKESFPLTVTSAQKNPTAFYLCASSILDINSNQPQHFGDGTRLSIL.

The CDR3 is CASSLEDTETQYF. The DNA of the CDR3 is TGTGCCAGCAGCTTGGAGGACACAGAGACCCAGTACTTC. The chain couples TRBV5-6 to TRBJ2-5; TRBD1 might be the D (5 bases). The V gene's germline CDR1 is SGHDT and CDR2 YYEEEE. The CDR3 loop spans 13 amino acids. Trimming took off 0 bases at V and 4 bases at J, with 7 bases between the two ends.

The chain uses TRBV19 and TRBJ1-5, with D tentatively TRBD1 (6 bases). In germline, CDR1 is LNHDA, CDR2 SQIVND (reference sequence). V lost 4 bases, J lost 0 bases, and 13 bases lay in between. The CDR3 sequence is 16 residues long. The CDR3 nucleotides read TGTGCCAGTAGTAAACTGGCAGGGGATAGCAATCAGCCCCAGCATTTT. It yields the protein CASSKLAGDSNQPQHF.

The chain employs TRBV6-5 and TRBJ1-5, with 12 bases fitting TRBD1. Germline lookup yields CDR1 MNHEY and CDR2 SVGAGI. V trimming: 0 bases; J trimming: 6 bases; junction bases outside the gene matches: 3. This CDR3 spans 16 amino acids. The CDR3 sequence is CASSYSGTGGGQPQHF. The CDR3 nucleotides read TGTGCCAGCAGTTACTCGGGGACAGGGGGCGGTCAGCCCCAGCATTTT.

The J gene is TRBJ2-3, the V gene TRBV7-6; 11 nucleotides line up with TRBD1. Germline V gene data show CDR1 as SGHVS and CDR2 as FNYEAQ. The V and J ends lost 6 bases and 2 bases, in that order; junction bases with no gene match: 10. The CDR3 covers 17 residues. The CDR3 reads CASSFTGTGGFTDTQYF. Written as DNA, the CDR3 is TGTGCCAGCAGTTTCACCGGGACAGGGGGATTCACAGATACGCAGTATTTT.

The genes are TRBV12-5 and TRBJ2-7; 7 bases line up with TRBD1. The germline V gene encodes CDR1 LGHNT and CDR2 FRNRAP. The CDR3 consists of 12 residues. Trimming at V came to 6 bases and at J to 5 bases, leaving 4 bases not matched to a gene. CDR3 sequence: CASGHRGDEQYF. CDR3 bases: TGTGCTAGTGGGCACAGGGGAGACGAGCAGTACTTC.